This is a list of T cell receptor beta chains from one sample in a study of monozygotic twins with inflammatory bowel disease. After re-calling the 5' RACE reads, TCRdb lists one entry per CDR3 protein, DNA absent. The ten top clones account for 6% to 9.5%, within a sample of some 90,000 distinct CDR3 sequences. Input material: blood. These receptors were collected from a human donor with ulcerative colitis or Crohn's disease, or a healthy co-twin of an affected twin (not recorded which). The CDR3 runs from the conserved cysteine through the conserved F or W.

v_call: TRBV20-1; j_call: TRBJ2-5; cdr3_aa: CSARLRGAQETQYF
v_call: TRBV5-1; j_call: TRBJ2-3; cdr3_aa: CASSSMTSGGTDTQYF
v_call: TRBV7-8; j_call: TRBJ1-2; cdr3_aa: CASSLVPDSYYGYTF
v_call: TRBV29-1; j_call: TRBJ1-1; cdr3_aa: CSVDRGQTKAFF
v_call: TRBV7-2; j_call: TRBJ2-1; cdr3_aa: CASSFNRRTQDYNEQFF
v_call: TRBV6-4; j_call: TRBJ2-1; cdr3_aa: CASSDSTSGDVNEQFF
v_call: TRBV3-1; j_call: TRBJ2-3; cdr3_aa: CASSLGQRPSDTQYF
v_call: TRBV18; j_call: TRBJ2-7; cdr3_aa: CASSRLKPTGAYEQYF
v_call: TRBV20-1; j_call: TRBJ1-1; cdr3_aa: CSARPGPRNREAFF
v_call: TRBV13; j_call: TRBJ2-7; cdr3_aa: CASSAPYEQYF
v_call: TRBV25-1; j_call: TRBJ1-2; cdr3_aa: CASTAGGAGYGYTF
v_call: TRBV29-1; j_call: TRBJ1-1; cdr3_aa: CSVDPHSGRTEAFF
v_call: TRBV11-2; j_call: TRBJ1-3; cdr3_aa: CASSLVARENTIYF
v_call: TRBV11-2; j_call: TRBJ2-5; cdr3_aa: CASRQGGGETQYF
v_call: TRBV2; j_call: TRBJ2-1; cdr3_aa: CASSEEAGGTGPYNEQFF
v_call: TRBV12-3/TRBV12-4; j_call: TRBJ2-3; cdr3_aa: CAISRGGQNTDTQYF
v_call: TRBV21-1; j_call: TRBJ1-2; cdr3_aa: CASSDSGQGRGYTF
v_call: TRBV6-1; j_call: TRBJ2-3; cdr3_aa: CASRKRTDKNKDTQYF
v_call: TRBV2; j_call: TRBJ2-7; cdr3_aa: CASSIILEYEQYF
v_call: TRBV5-1; j_call: TRBJ2-5; cdr3_aa: CASSREGTQETQYF
v_call: TRBV12-3/TRBV12-4; j_call: TRBJ2-7; cdr3_aa: CASSSDTNSYEQYF
v_call: TRBV15; j_call: TRBJ1-2; cdr3_aa: CATSSHYGYTF
v_call: TRBV7-8; j_call: TRBJ1-4; cdr3_aa: CASSLTRQGREKLFF
v_call: TRBV28; j_call: TRBJ1-5; cdr3_aa: CAITGSNQPQHF
v_call: TRBV7-9; j_call: TRBJ1-1; cdr3_aa: CASSLVYAAENTEAFF
v_call: TRBV7-2; j_call: TRBJ1-4; cdr3_aa: CASSLELRSGEKLFF
v_call: TRBV27; j_call: TRBJ2-3; cdr3_aa: CASSFSGLGIGLGDPRTDTQYF
v_call: TRBV15; j_call: TRBJ2-1; cdr3_aa: CATSSRLAGIHNEQFF
v_call: TRBV7-2; j_call: TRBJ2-6; cdr3_aa: CASSPSGGSGANVLTF
v_call: TRBV20-1; j_call: TRBJ1-6; cdr3_aa: CSASGGSYNSPLHF
v_call: TRBV18; j_call: TRBJ2-3; cdr3_aa: CASTGTGTDTQYF
v_call: TRBV2; j_call: TRBJ1-1; cdr3_aa: CASSVRTRDTEAFF
v_call: TRBV5-1; j_call: TRBJ1-4; cdr3_aa: CASSSLIGREEKLFF
v_call: TRBV7-2; j_call: TRBJ2-2; cdr3_aa: CASTPMEVTGELFF
v_call: TRBV5-1; j_call: TRBJ2-1; cdr3_aa: CASSLGGGTYNEQFF
v_call: TRBV12-3/TRBV12-4; j_call: TRBJ2-3; cdr3_aa: CASSPQSRDTQYF
v_call: TRBV24-1; j_call: TRBJ2-1; cdr3_aa: CATSDLVTSKRGSYNEQFF
v_call: TRBV6-5; j_call: TRBJ2-5; cdr3_aa: CASSYSKAGETQYF
v_call: TRBV7-6; j_call: TRBJ2-6; cdr3_aa: CASSLAYSSGANVLTF
v_call: TRBV7-9; j_call: TRBJ2-1; cdr3_aa: CASSLHAGIYNEQFF
v_call: TRBV12-3/TRBV12-4; j_call: TRBJ2-3; cdr3_aa: CASSLLGGQTDTQYF
v_call: TRBV7-3; j_call: TRBJ1-1; cdr3_aa: CASSRQGDTEAFF
v_call: TRBV3-1; j_call: TRBJ1-2; cdr3_aa: CASSPTVANYGYTF
v_call: TRBV20-1; j_call: TRBJ1-1; cdr3_aa: CSAREGGASIPEAFF
v_call: TRBV4-1; j_call: TRBJ1-5; cdr3_aa: CASSQGGTTWAVEPQHF